This TCR beta chain was retrieved from a study of blood T cell repertoires in COVID-19. About the study: The samples span acute and convalescent COVID-19 from the United States, Italy and Spain.

Germline V gene sequence: CDR1 KGHDR, CDR2 SFDVKD. The V end was cut by 4 bases, the J end by 6 bases, with 8 bases between. This CDR3 is built from 12 residues. The data were produced by immunoSEQ multiplex PCR, yet TCRdb's version contains in-frame clones alone and is incomplete. Here the sample spans 15,000 to 20,000 clones, roughly 89% being singletons. Material: peripheral blood. The V and J genes are TRBV24-1 and TRBJ1-2; maybe TRBD1 (6 bases). The receptor's source is a man aged 60 to 75 with active COVID-19. CDR3 region: CATSDRGDGYTF. The DNA for the CDR3 is TGTGCCACCAGTGACAGGGGCGATGGCTACACCTTC.